This T cell receptor (beta chain) was observed in a study of T cells in Graves' hyperthyroidism and ophthalmopathy. There were TCR beta CDR3 regions amplified from RNA transcripts. RT-PCR in the first round (using the HTBI primer set) targeted the TCR CDR3. MiXCR, run by TCRdb on the multiplex PCR reads, gives a single entry per CDR3 protein. The top ten hold around a quarter of the sample, which has fewer than 400,000 distinct CDR3 sequences, more than 15% seen once. This clonotype was seen repeatedly, ten times or more. The trim removed 5 bases at V and 3 bases at J, leaving 6 bases unmatched. The CDR3 runs 14 residues. Germline V gives CDR1 MDHEN, CDR2 SYDVKM.

The receptor was derived from a woman aged 18-29 years with Graves' hyperthyroidism that later progressed to Graves' ophthalmopathy. Sample: blood. This chain uses TRBV28 with TRBJ2-5, with 7 bases matching TRBD2. The CDR3 DNA reads TGTGCCAGCAGTCATGCGGGAGCTGAAGAGACCCAGTACTTC. Translating gives CASSHAGAEETQYF. The complete variable domain, with remaining parts taken from reference TRBV28 and TRBJ2-5, reads DVKVTQSSRYLVKRTGEKVFLECVQDMDHENMFWYRQDPGLGLRLIYFSYDVKMKEKGDIPEGYSVSREKKERFSLILESASTNQTSMYLCASSHAGAEETQYFGPGTRLLVL.